The subject of this entry is one T cell receptor (beta chain). The target of this receptor is not known. No quality values exist for individual bases; no much larger clone is one base distant. This sample stems from a study of blood T cells in healthy people across ages (dated by TCRdb to the mid-2010s). For the wider study: Template switching captured roughly one uniquely barcoded TCR beta cDNA molecule per two T cells in model experiments. Using the same blood draw, the study looked at two additional independent replicas of 1 million unique cDNA reads for two donors, one aged 18 to 30 and the other aged 80 or older. To avoid experimental bias, donors of different ages were randomly spread across the sequencing lanes. Using deep sequencing normalized with unique cDNA molecular identifiers, the study measured how TCR beta repertoire diversity changes with age. The donors were divided into four age groups: young (average approximately 15 years), middle-aged (roughly 42), aged (roughly 66) and long-lived (roughly 86).

Systemically healthy Caucasian individuals from Russia, about 38 in total and aged roughly 6 to 100 years, were included as donors. Roughly 11 milliliters of peripheral blood were drawn from each donor into EDTA-treated Vacutainer tubes. Ficoll-Paque density-gradient centrifugation was used to isolate PBMCs, with at least 6.5 million per sample. Trizol reagent was used to extract total RNA from PBMCs, with at least 5.5 micrograms per sample. For every donor, an aliquot of PBMCs went through flow cytometry to measure the percentages of naive CD45RAhigh/CD27high T cells. The method was 5' RACE. The listed sequencing device is Illumina HiSeq 2500. A second roughly 6 to 12 cycle PCR used a sample-barcoded 5' primer and a J-beta primer mix. A template-switch 5' adaptor carrying 12 random nucleotides introduced a unique molecular identifier onto each TCR beta cDNA molecule. Each sample yielded at least 2.5 million CDR3-containing paired-end reads. First-strand cDNA synthesis was performed from all RNA using the Mint cDNA synthesis kit, with priming by a TRBC-specific oligonucleotide. After uracil-DNA glycosylase treatment, a first 18-cycle PCR used universal primers M1SS and BC2_uni_R on all cDNA. Regarding the original processing steps: Normalization of each sample was performed by random selection of 1 million high-quality reads, each carrying a distinct molecular identifier. Instead of being binned into consensus sequences, reads that shared molecular identifiers were thrown out. MiTCR, run with a Q25 quality threshold and the strictest error-elimination algorithm, handled CDR3 identification, clonotype clustering and error correction. A nonparametric unseen species model using Euler transformation provided a lower-bound estimate of total TCR beta diversity. TCRdb cleaned the public reads at Q25 with fastp, built clones with MiXCR and kept in-frame beta chains. Under each unique CDR3 protein, matching rows form one entry showing the most common genes and DNA. The V and J calls were determined by TCRdb, not by the authors. The sample table shows roughly 1.4 million distinct CDR3 sequences, and roughly 60% are seen once. More than 6% of the sample rests with the top ten.

Reading the germline V gene (reference sequence) gives CDR1 DFQATT and CDR2 SNEGSKA. Spanning cysteine to phenylalanine, the CDR3 consists of 14 amino acids. The CDR3 DNA has 42 bases and is translated from base 1. Unmatched junction bases come to 10, with V trimmed by 3 bases and J by 6 bases. The full study reports these points: Total diversity estimates from one million sequenced T cells were considered lower bounds and underestimates. Because donor CMV infection status was unknown, age-related changes in expanded clonotypes were potentially confounded. There was a strong correlation between observed TCR beta diversity and the percentage of naive T cells measured by flow cytometry. Observed TCR beta diversity per million T cells fell roughly linearly with age, and a significant reduction was already apparent by age roughly 40. Compared with the aged group, more naive CD4+ T cells, fewer expanded clones and increased TCR diversity were shown by the long-lived group, suggesting age selection. Since profiling was done on bulk unsorted PBMCs, naive and antigen-experienced compartments could not be conclusively compared.

The chain was built from TRBV20-1 and TRBJ1-1; 7 central bases correspond to TRBD1. The TCR sequence derives from a man aged 18 to 29 in good health. Sequenced material: blood. The CDR3 protein sequence reads: CSASITGVVSEAFF. In nucleotides, the sequence is TGCAGTGCTAGTATTACAGGGGTTGTTTCTGAAGCTTTCTTT.